This is a list of T cell receptor beta chains from one sample in a study of T cell therapy after organ transplantation. These receptors' antigens are unknown. Measured with immunoSEQ multiplex PCR; TCRdb has only the in-frame clones, and not every one. This table has 45,000 to 50,000 clones, over 90% appearing once. The sample here was CD8+ T cells from blood, taken before autologous CMV-specific T cell therapy. The receptors were gathered from a human patient who had received a solid organ transplant and had CMV disease. CDR3s include the opening cysteine and the closing phenylalanine or tryptophan. The D gene is left open where the match is weak. Rows may omit the clone size; those that give it use once, few, many or a size class.

J gene,D gene,clone size,V gene,CDR3 length,CDR3 protein,CDR3 DNA
TRBJ1-1,TRBD1,-,TRBV19,15,CASRLTGTGNTEAFF,TGTGCCAGTAGGTTAACCGGGACAGGCAACACTGAAGCTTTCTTT
TRBJ1-5,-,-,TRBV4-3,14,CASSQRQLDQPQHF,TGCGCCAGCAGCCAACGACAGTTGGATCAGCCCCAGCATTTT
TRBJ2-2,TRBD1,medium-sized,TRBV6-4,15,CASQPGQGDTGELFF,TGTGCCAGCCAGCCGGGACAGGGGGACACCGGGGAGCTGTTTTTT
TRBJ2-3,TRBD2,-,TRBV27,18,CASSSLLAGGPNTDTQYF,TGTGCCAGCAGTTCTCTACTAGCGGGGGGGCCCAACACAGATACGCAGTATTTT
TRBJ1-1,TRBD1,-,TRBV6-6,15,CASISPTGGTTEAFF,TGTGCCAGCATCTCCCCAACAGGGGGCACCACTGAAGCTTTCTTT
TRBJ1-2,-,-,TRBV6-5,15,CASSYSTGGGWGYTF,TGTGCCAGCAGTTACTCGACGGGTGGGGGATGGGGCTACACCTTC
TRBJ2-3,TRBD1,-,TRBV4-3,15,CASGETGASTDTQYF,TGCGCCAGCGGGGAGACAGGGGCGTCCACAGATACGCAGTATTTT
TRBJ2-7,TRBD1,-,TRBV6-5,14,CASTGQGVPYEQYF,TGTGCCAGCACCGGACAGGGGGTACCCTACGAGCAGTACTTC
TRBJ1-2,-,-,TRBV11-2,15,CASSPLSYSVYGYTF,TGTGCCAGCAGCCCCCTTAGCTATTCTGTTTATGGCTACACCTTC
TRBJ2-1,-,-,TRBV6-5,16,CASSYSSGEIYNEQFF,TGTGCCAGCAGTTACTCGTCCGGAGAGATTTACAATGAGCAGTTCTTC
TRBJ1-5,TRBD1,-,TRBV5-6,15,CASSRQGYGNQPQHF,TGTGCCAGCAGCCGACAGGGGTACGGCAATCAGCCCCAGCATTTT
TRBJ1-1,-,-,TRBV11-2,14,CASSSRTTGTEAFF,TGTGCCAGCAGCTCCAGGACAACTGGCACTGAAGCTTTCTTT
TRBJ1-5,-,-,TRBV4-2,17,CASSQDPTKYSNQPQHF,TGTGCCAGCAGCCAAGACCCCACGAAGTATAGCAATCAGCCCCAGCATTTT
TRBJ1-4,-,-,TRBV5-4,13,CASSLGGDEKLFF,TGTGCCAGCAGCTTAGGGGGGGATGAAAAACTGTTTTTT
TRBJ2-6,-,-,TRBV6-4,16,CASSDLTGSGANVLTF,TGTGCCAGCAGTGACCTAACAGGGTCTGGGGCCAACGTCCTGACTTTC
TRBJ1-6,TRBD1,-,TRBV11-2,16,CASSLGPGTGDPPLHF,TGTGCCAGCAGCTTAGGACCGGGGACAGGGGATCCACCCCTCCACTTT
TRBJ2-3,-,-,TRBV27,16,CASSLRDSTVTDTQYF,TGTGCCAGCAGTTTACGGGACTCAACGGTCACAGATACGCAGTATTTT
TRBJ1-3,-,once,TRBV11-2,14,CASSSGALGNTIYF,TGTGCCAGCAGCTCCGGGGCACTCGGAAACACCATATATTTT
TRBJ1-2,TRBD1,-,TRBV19,15,CASTPIQGGLYGYTF,TGTGCCAGTACCCCAATCCAGGGGGGCCTCTATGGCTACACCTTC
TRBJ1-6,-,once,TRBV30,14,CAYSLDGGYSPLHF,TGTGCCTACTCACTCGACGGGGGTTATTCACCCCTCCACTTT
TRBJ1-4,TRBD1,once,TRBV6-1,16,CASSEWAGTDVEKLFF,TGTGCCAGCAGTGAATGGGCCGGGACAGACGTTGAAAAACTGTTTTTT
TRBJ1-2,-,-,TRBV4-1,14,CASSMGGRTYGYTF,TGCGCCAGCAGCATGGGCGGACGGACCTATGGCTACACCTTC
TRBJ2-1,TRBD2,once,TRBV7-9,16,CASSSERDRSYNEQFF,TGTGCCAGCAGCTCTGAGCGGGACCGCTCCTACAATGAGCAGTTCTTC
TRBJ2-7,TRBD2,-,TRBV27,15,CASSLILGGVREQYF,TGTGCCAGCAGTTTAATTCTCGGGGGGGTCCGCGAGCAGTACTTC
TRBJ1-1,TRBD1,-,TRBV27,15,CASSLSGQMNTEAFF,TGTGCCAGCAGTTTATCGGGACAGATGAACACTGAAGCTTTCTTT
TRBJ2-7,-,-,TRBV7-2,13,CASTPDYQYEQYF,TGTGCCAGCACCCCGGACTATCAGTACGAGCAGTACTTC
TRBJ2-3,TRBD2,-,TRBV10-1,17,CASSYDRLAGETDTQYF,TGCGCCAGCAGCTACGACCGACTAGCGGGAGAGACAGATACGCAGTATTTT
TRBJ1-1,-,once,TRBV6-5,15,CASSYSNILNTEAFF,TGTGCCAGCAGTTACTCGAATATCCTGAACACTGAAGCTTTCTTT
TRBJ2-4,-,-,TRBV19,13,CASRPGSVNIQYF,TGTGCCAGTAGACCGGGTTCAGTCAACATTCAGTACTTC
TRBJ2-7,TRBD1,-,TRBV19,17,CASSIDVETGASYEQYF,TGTGCCAGTAGTATAGATGTGGAGACAGGGGCCTCCTACGAGCAGTACTTC
TRBJ2-7,TRBD2,-,TRBV5-6,14,CASSPTSLAYEQYF,TGTGCCAGCAGCCCGACTAGCCTAGCCTACGAGCAGTACTTC
TRBJ1-1,TRBD1,-,TRBV19,16,CASSPLSGGVGSEAFF,TGTGCCAGTAGTCCCCTTTCAGGGGGGGTTGGGTCCGAAGCTTTCTTT
TRBJ2-5,TRBD2,-,TRBV27,15,CASSLRLAGTETQYF,TGTGCCAGCAGTTTACGGCTAGCGGGAACAGAGACCCAGTACTTC
TRBJ2-7,TRBD2,-,TRBV4-2,16,CASSQVETSGAYEQYF,TGTGCCAGCAGCCAAGTGGAGACTAGCGGGGCCTACGAGCAGTACTTC